Here is one TCR beta chain with its context. No antigen is known for it. A J-beta primer mix and a sample-barcoded 5' primer were used in a second PCR of roughly 6 to 11 cycles. The template-switch adaptor, which had 12 random nucleotides, put a tag on each cDNA molecule. TCRdb passed the 5' RACE reads through MiXCR, listing each CDR3 protein once. This sample carries 730,000 or so distinct CDR3 sequences, less than 45% of them seen once, and the ten largest clones take about 30%. These data come from a study of blood T cells in healthy people across ages. Total RNA extraction produced at least 6 micrograms (per sample) for the study. Study findings and constraints: Greater diversity and more naive CD4+ cells were seen in long-lived donors than in aged donors.

Sequencing input: blood. The sequence was collected from an older man in good health.

In DNA form, the CDR3 reads TGTGCCAGTAGTTTCCGGACAGGGTACAATGAGCAGTTCTTC. It yields the protein CASSFRTGYNEQFF. The rearrangement joins TRBV19 to TRBJ2-1, with 8 bases aligning to TRBD1. CDR1 and CDR2 (germline): LNHDA, SQIVND (reference sequence). V lost 5 bases and J lost 4; bases outside the gene matches: 4. The CDR3 runs to 14 residues.